These 16 T cell receptor beta chains came from one sample sequenced in a study of cytomegalovirus exposure and HLA in healthy donors. 13 Jbeta primers and 60 Vbeta primers were used for the PCR. TCRdb's copy holds only in-frame clones and misses some; the assay was immunoSEQ multiplex PCR. The data contain under 200,000 clones, over 70% of them singletons. Sequencing was performed on PBMCs. These receptors were obtained from a female donor in good health and CMV-seronegative.

The chain links TRBV2 to TRBJ1-1; the match to TRBD1 covers 7 bases. J lost 5 bases, V lost 2 bases, and 8 bases had no gene match. The CDR3 extends over 15 amino acids. Per germline, CDR1 SNHLY and CDR2 FYNNEI. CDR3 residues: CASSEQGVSRTEAFF. For the CDR3, the DNA is TGTGCCAGCAGTGAACAGGGGGTCTCAAGGACTGAAGCTTTCTTT.

The chain uses TRBV7-3 and TRBJ2-5; 8 bases line up with TRBD1. CDR1 is SGHTA, CDR2 FQGTGA, per germline. The trim removed 5 bases at V and 3 bases at J, leaving 5 bases unmatched. The CDR3 is made up of 14 amino acids. CDR3 loop: CASSIQGAEETQYF. The DNA for the CDR3 is TGTGCCAGCAGCATTCAGGGGGCGGAAGAGACCCAGTACTTC.

This clone appeared a single time. The V call is TRBV7-8, the J call TRBJ1-1; 8 nucleotides agree with TRBD1. CDR3 length: 16 residues. Germline loops: CDR1 SGHVS, CDR2 FQNEAQ. V shed 2 bases and J 1 base; nucleotides not matched to a gene: 6. For the CDR3, the DNA is TGTGCCAGCAGCTTATTCCGACAGGGGCCGAACACTGAAGCTTTCTTT. It specifies CASSLFRQGPNTEAFF.

Only a few counts were recorded for this clone. V is TRBV2 and J is TRBJ1-6; 9 bases are shared with TRBD1. CDR3 length equals 15 residues. With 8 bases clipped from V and 0 bases from J, the junction kept 2 bases outside the gene matches. Germline V gene lookup returns CDR1 SNHLY and CDR2 FYNNEI. CDR3 sequence (DNA): TGTGCCAGCGACAGGGGGAGCTCCTATAATTCACCCCTCCACTTT. It translates to CASDRGSSYNSPLHF.

This clone showed up just once. This chain uses TRBV4-3 with TRBJ2-7; tentatively, D is TRBD1 (6 bases). V lost 0 bases and J lost 7, with 10 bases in between. CDR3 length: 13 amino acids. The germline V gene has CDR1 LGHNA and CDR2 YSLEER. For the CDR3, the DNA is TGCGCCAGCAGCCAAGACCCCAGGGGAGAGCAGTACTTC. It specifies CASSQDPRGEQYF.

The CDR3 bases are TGTGCCAGCAGTTTTGAATTGGCTGGCTACACCTTC. It translates to CASSFELAGYTF. The J gene is TRBJ1-2, the V gene TRBV28; no reliable D call. Per germline, CDR1 MDHEN and CDR2 SYDVKM. Between the trimmed V and J ends, which lost 3 bases and 7 bases, there was a span of 9 bases. CDR3 length: 12 amino acids.

This clone turned up a few times. V is TRBV4-2 and J is TRBJ2-1; TRBD2 aligns across 8 bases. V was pared by 3 bases and J by 2 bases, with 6 bases of the junction left unmatched. In germline, CDR1 is LGHNA, CDR2 YNFKEQ. The CDR3 runs to 16 residues. The CDR3 bases are TGTGCCAGCAGCCAGGCCGGGACTAGTCCCTACAATGAGCAGTTCTTC. Protein product: CASSQAGTSPYNEQFF.

The chain joins TRBV5-1 to TRBJ2-7; D perhaps matches TRBD1 (5 bases). V lost 0 bases to trimming and J lost 7 bases, with 14 bases between them. Germline values: CDR1 SGHRS, CDR2 YFSETQ. This CDR3 spans 14 amino acids. The CDR3 DNA is TGCGCCAGCAGCTTGGAAGGCAGGGCAGGGGAGCAGTACTTC. The encoded protein is CASSLEGRAGEQYF. The entire variable domain, with the rest obtained from reference TRBV5-1 and TRBJ2-7, is as follows: KAGVTQTPRYLIKTRGQQVTLSCSPISGHRSVSWYQQTPGQGLQFLFEYFSETQRNKGNFPGRFSGRQFSNSRSEMNVSTLELGDSALYLCASSLEGRAGEQYFGPGTRLTVT.

J is TRBJ1-1 and V is TRBV9; no reliable D call. The CDR3 covers 12 residues. CDR1 is SGDLS and CDR2 is YYNGEE in the germline V gene. The germline V and J ends were trimmed by 7 bases and 3 bases, with 10 bases remaining between them. The chain's CDR3 is CASSFGDTEAFF. CDR3 nucleotide sequence: TGTGCCAGCTCCTTCGGGGACACTGAAGCTTTCTTT. Full variable domain (outside the CDR3, taken from reference TRBV9 and TRBJ1-1): DSGVTQTPKHLITATGQRVTLRCSPRSGDLSVYWYQQSLDQGLQFLIQYYNGEERAKGNILERFSAQQFPDLHSELNLSSLELGDSALYFCASSFGDTEAFFGQGTRLTVV.

The chain uses TRBV28 and TRBJ1-2; D is perhaps TRBD1 (5 bases). Germline values: CDR1 MDHEN, CDR2 SYDVKM. With 8 bases removed from V and 4 bases from J, the gap between germline ends came to 8 bases. The CDR3 sequence is 11 residues long. CDR3 loop: CASGGIYGYTF. CDR3 DNA sequence: TGTGCCAGCGGGGGGATCTATGGCTACACCTTC.

V and J are TRBV7-6 and TRBJ2-3; 7 bases are shared with TRBD2. The CDR3 totals 14 residues. The junction had 7 bases not matched to a gene; V was cut back by 5 bases and J by 5 bases. The germline V gene encodes CDR1 SGHVS and CDR2 FNYEAQ. CDR3 coding DNA: TGTGCCAGCAGCACCGGACTAGGCAGAGATACGCAGTATTTT. Protein sequence: CASSTGLGRDTQYF.

The sample holds one count of this clone. The gene calls are TRBV10-2 and TRBJ2-1, with TRBD2 matching 7 bases. Looked up from germline, CDR1 is WSHSY and CDR2 is SAAADI. CDR3 length: 15 residues. Trimming cost V 4 bases and J 2 bases; bases outside gene matches: 5. The CDR3 DNA follows: TGCGCCAGCAGTGTTACCAGCGGGGCCTACAATGAGCAGTTCTTC. Translating it yields CASSVTSGAYNEQFF.

The chain joins TRBV7-9 to TRBJ2-7; D unresolved. CDR1 and CDR2 (germline): SEHNR, FQNEAQ (reference sequence). Trimming left V 5 bases short and J 4 bases short, with 6 bases between. The CDR3 sequence is 11 residues long. CDR3 sequence (DNA): TGTGCCAGCAGCCCATTTTACGAGCAGTACTTC. It specifies CASSPFYEQYF.

The V gene is TRBV9, the J gene TRBJ2-7; 8 bases agree with TRBD1. Germline CDR1 reads SGDLS; CDR2 reads YYNGEE. With V trimmed by 0 bases and J by 2 bases, 10 bases remained unmatched. The CDR3 is made up of 17 amino acids. The CDR3 region is CASSVAEGTGGAYEQYF. The CDR3 DNA reads TGTGCCAGCAGCGTAGCTGAGGGAACAGGGGGAGCCTACGAGCAGTACTTC. The full variable domain, with the rest looked up from reference TRBV9 and TRBJ2-7, is DSGVTQTPKHLITATGQRVTLRCSPRSGDLSVYWYQQSLDQGLQFLIQYYNGEERAKGNILERFSAQQFPDLHSELNLSSLELGDSALYFCASSVAEGTGGAYEQYFGPGTRLTVT.

The chain's CDR3 is CASTPGRALIDEQFF. The DNA for the CDR3 is TGTGCCAGCACCCCCGGGAGGGCCCTGATCGATGAGCAGTTCTTC. The V call is TRBV7-2, the J call TRBJ2-1, with 8 bases fitting TRBD2. The CDR3 sequence is 15 residues long. In germline, CDR1 is SGHTA, CDR2 FQGNSA. Trimming took 7 bases from V and 8 from J; bases not matched to a gene: 13.

CDR3 nucleotides: TGCAGCGTTGCCGCCGGACAGGGGGCAGATACGCAGTATTTT. Encoded protein: CSVAAGQGADTQYF. The rearrangement joins TRBV29-1 to TRBJ2-3, with 10 bases aligning to TRBD1. CDR1 is SQVTM and CDR2 is ANQGSEA in the germline V gene. This CDR3 has 14 amino acids. Trimming took 4 bases from V and 4 from J; bases not matched to a gene: 5.